Described below is a single T cell receptor beta chain sequence and its context. The antigen is not known. This CDR3 contains 14 residues. Germline V CDR1 and CDR2: ENHRY, SYGVKD. Trimming removed 10 bases at V and 1 base at J, with 16 bases between. These data are taken from a study of identical twins. Study-level findings and limits: Rather than following the same donors, the conclusions depended on cross-sectional statistical analysis.

cDNA carried unique molecular identifiers, and a universal primer site was added by template switching. TCRdb redid the calling of the 5' RACE reads with MiXCR, one entry per CDR3 protein. The table shows some 1,700,000 distinct CDR3 sequences, with under 35% occurring only once. What was sequenced was cord blood. The clonotype was recovered from a newborn girl in good health. J is TRBJ2-5 and V is TRBV10-3, with D perhaps matching TRBD1 (6 bases). CDR3 sequence reads: CATRAGDFQETQYF. The CDR3 DNA reads TGTGCCACTAGGGCAGGGGATTTCCAAGAGACCCAGTACTTC.